This T cell receptor beta chain is from a study of shared clonotypes between healthy human individuals. Overall study findings and caveats: Naive CD4 clonotype sharing across a few donors was 4% to 5.5%.

Details on this clone: Its antigen is as yet unknown.

Produced via immunoSEQ multiplex PCR; TCRdb's table is partial and in-frame only. The sample holds roughly 1,500,000 clones, 98% seen once. The CDR3 contains 14 residues. CDR1 and CDR2 (germline): MNHEY, SMNVEV (reference sequence). Trimming left V 5 bases short and J 4 bases short, with 11 bases between. The rearrangement links TRBV27 to TRBJ2-2, with D possibly TRBD1 on 6 matching bases. The sequence came from a man in his thirties or forties in good health. The sequenced material came from naive CD4+ T cells sorted from blood. Subset specified: CD45RA+ positively selected. The CDR3 region is CASSPTQGTGELFF. The CDR3 coding sequence is TGTGCCAGCAGTCCGACACAGGGCACCGGGGAGCTGTTTTTT.